The table lists the clone carrying this T cell receptor beta chain with many counts. The antigen is not known. Germline loops: CDR1 ENHRY, CDR2 SYGVKD. V lost 9 bases, J lost 5 bases, and 14 bases lay in between. The CDR3 is 13 amino acids. Both TRBC1 and TRBC2 were covered by a beta constant-region primer of two equimolar oligonucleotides. Four rounds of PCR amplified the ligated cDNA using nested alpha and beta constant-region primers plus SP2. One entry per CDR3 protein results from TCRdb running MiXCR on the UMI-ligation and nested PCR reads. The sample lists just over 80,000 distinct CDR3 sequences; around 9% were seen once. The data belong to a study of naive and memory T cell subsets. The study's findings and limits: Especially in CD8 cells, naive repertoires contained a few larger clonotypes, possibly CD45RA-re-expressing memory cells. In naive cells, over 95% of TCR sequences were seen only once.

After CD4 positive bead selection, the CD4-negative fraction gave CD8 T cells. The sequencing input was naive CD8+ T cells from blood. V is TRBV10-3 and J is TRBJ2-1; D is perhaps TRBD1 or TRBD2 (5 bases each). The TCR was taken from a human donor in good health. Here the CDR3 reads CAIWDQRNNEQFF. The CDR3, as DNA: TGTGCCATTTGGGACCAGAGGAACAATGAGCAGTTCTTC.